Listed below are T cell receptor beta chains from one sample, sequenced in a study of blood T cell repertoires in COVID-19. The repertoire was sequenced with immunoSEQ multiplex PCR; TCRdb's copy has only in-frame clones and lacks some. This sample has about 140,000 clones, with about 83% found just once. The source material was peripheral blood. These TCRs come from a human donor in a cohort sampled during active COVID-19. CDR3s include the opening cysteine and the closing phenylalanine or tryptophan. The D gene is left open where the match is weak. Some rows have no size entry. The others give once, few or many, or a class for an expanded clone.

clone size: once; V gene: TRBV5-1; J gene: TRBJ2-7; D gene: TRBD1; CDR3 protein: CASSGMTGGHEQYF; CDR3 DNA: TGCGCCAGCAGCGGAATGACAGGGGGCCACGAGCAGTACTTC
clone size: NA; V gene: TRBV15; J gene: TRBJ2-2; D gene: NA; CDR3 protein: CATSSRNTGELFF; CDR3 DNA: TGTGCCACCAGCAGCCGGAACACCGGGGAGCTGTTTTTT
clone size: NA; V gene: TRBV11-1; J gene: TRBJ2-1; D gene: NA; CDR3 protein: CASSLAASALSYNEQFF; CDR3 DNA: TGTGCCAGCAGCTTAGCGGCTAGCGCCCTCTCCTACAATGAGCAGTTCTTC
clone size: NA; V gene: TRBV4-2; J gene: TRBJ2-3; D gene: NA; CDR3 protein: CASSQVTGGTSTDTQYF; CDR3 DNA: TGTGCCAGCAGCCAAGTAACAGGCGGGACTAGCACAGATACGCAGTATTTT
clone size: once; V gene: TRBV28; J gene: TRBJ2-7; D gene: NA; CDR3 protein: CASSFTGMGALEQYF; CDR3 DNA: TGTGCCAGCAGTTTCACCGGGATGGGGGCCCTCGAGCAGTACTTC
clone size: NA; V gene: TRBV28; J gene: TRBJ2-7; D gene: TRBD1; CDR3 protein: CASTPDRAEQYF; CDR3 DNA: TGTGCCAGCACCCCCGACAGGGCCGAGCAGTACTTC
clone size: NA; V gene: TRBV5-4; J gene: TRBJ2-1; D gene: TRBD2; CDR3 protein: CASSPFLAASSYNEQFF; CDR3 DNA: TGTGCCAGCAGCCCATTCCTAGCGGCGAGCTCCTACAATGAGCAGTTCTTC
clone size: NA; V gene: TRBV28; J gene: TRBJ2-3; D gene: TRBD2; CDR3 protein: CASSRRTSGSSDTQYF; CDR3 DNA: TGTGCCAGCAGTCGAAGGACTAGCGGGAGCTCAGATACGCAGTATTTT
clone size: once; V gene: TRBV19; J gene: TRBJ2-1; D gene: TRBD1; CDR3 protein: CASRDRTTDNEQFF; CDR3 DNA: TGTGCCAGTCGGGACAGGACTACCGACAATGAGCAGTTCTTC
clone size: NA; V gene: TRBV18; J gene: TRBJ2-5; D gene: NA; CDR3 protein: CASSTGLETQYF; CDR3 DNA: TGTGCCAGCTCAACGGGGTTAGAGACCCAGTACTTC
clone size: few; V gene: TRBV5-1; J gene: TRBJ2-1; D gene: TRBD2; CDR3 protein: CASSVGTSGIGEQFF; CDR3 DNA: TGCGCCAGCAGCGTCGGGACTAGCGGGATCGGGGAGCAGTTCTTC
clone size: NA; V gene: TRBV24-1; J gene: TRBJ2-3; D gene: NA; CDR3 protein: CATSDIGSPSTDTQYF; CDR3 DNA: TGTGCCACCAGCGACATCGGGAGCCCCAGCACAGATACGCAGTATTTT
clone size: NA; V gene: TRBV6-5; J gene: TRBJ2-3; D gene: TRBD1; CDR3 protein: CATQGYVDTQYF; CDR3 DNA: TGTGCCACACAGGGGTATGTAGATACGCAGTATTTT
clone size: NA; V gene: TRBV5-8; J gene: TRBJ1-2; D gene: TRBD1; CDR3 protein: CASGSARTGFRGYTF; CDR3 DNA: TGTGCCAGCGGGTCCGCCAGGACAGGGTTTAGAGGCTACACCTTC
clone size: NA; V gene: TRBV18; J gene: TRBJ1-1; D gene: NA; CDR3 protein: CASSPARGENTEAFF; CDR3 DNA: TGTGCCAGCTCACCGGCCCGGGGGGAGAACACTGAAGCTTTCTTT
clone size: NA; V gene: TRBV29-1; J gene: TRBJ2-7; D gene: NA; CDR3 protein: CSARGGSYEQYF; CDR3 DNA: TGCAGCGCTAGGGGCGGCTCCTACGAGCAGTACTTC
clone size: NA; V gene: TRBV20-1; J gene: TRBJ2-2; D gene: TRBD2; CDR3 protein: CSASGGRDTGELFF; CDR3 DNA: TGCAGTGCTAGTGGCGGGAGGGATACCGGGGAGCTGTTTTTT
clone size: NA; V gene: TRBV27; J gene: TRBJ2-7; D gene: TRBD1; CDR3 protein: CARTPRAGGEYEQYF; CDR3 DNA: TGTGCCAGAACCCCCCGGGCAGGGGGCGAATACGAGCAGTACTTC
clone size: NA; V gene: TRBV6-2/TRBV6-3; J gene: TRBJ1-5; D gene: TRBD1; CDR3 protein: CASSYPTGYGQPQHF; CDR3 DNA: TGTGCCAGCAGTTACCCGACAGGGTATGGTCAGCCCCAGCATTTT
clone size: NA; V gene: TRBV5-6; J gene: TRBJ2-3; D gene: TRBD2; CDR3 protein: CASSLEGLAGVGDTQYF; CDR3 DNA: TGTGCCAGCAGCTTGGAAGGCCTAGCGGGAGTGGGAGATACGCAGTATTTT
clone size: once; V gene: TRBV4-3; J gene: TRBJ2-3; D gene: NA; CDR3 protein: CASSHQNLDTQYF; CDR3 DNA: TGCGCCAGCAGCCACCAGAACCTAGATACGCAGTATTTT
clone size: once; V gene: TRBV24-1; J gene: TRBJ2-1; D gene: NA; CDR3 protein: CAAARSSVGEQFF; CDR3 DNA: TGTGCCGCTGCACGGTCGAGCGTGGGTGAGCAGTTCTTC
clone size: NA; V gene: TRBV12-3/TRBV12-4; J gene: TRBJ1-5; D gene: NA; CDR3 protein: CASSSDYNQPQHF; CDR3 DNA: TGTGCCAGCAGTTCAGACTACAATCAGCCCCAGCATTTT
clone size: few; V gene: TRBV6-1; J gene: TRBJ1-2; D gene: TRBD1; CDR3 protein: CASSEASDRVGDGYTF; CDR3 DNA: TGTGCCAGCAGTGAAGCGTCGGACAGGGTAGGGGATGGCTACACCTTC
clone size: few; V gene: TRBV2; J gene: TRBJ1-1; D gene: TRBD1; CDR3 protein: CASSANRGNTEAFF; CDR3 DNA: TGTGCCAGCAGTGCCAACAGGGGAAACACTGAAGCTTTCTTT
clone size: NA; V gene: TRBV5-1; J gene: TRBJ2-7; D gene: NA; CDR3 protein: CASSFQVPNYEQYF; CDR3 DNA: TGCGCCAGCAGCTTTCAGGTGCCGAACTACGAGCAGTACTTC
clone size: NA; V gene: TRBV25-1; J gene: TRBJ2-2; D gene: NA; CDR3 protein: CASTPHGGSPNTGELFF; CDR3 DNA: TGTGCCAGCACCCCCCATGGTGGGAGCCCGAACACCGGGGAGCTGTTTTTT
clone size: NA; V gene: TRBV7-7; J gene: TRBJ2-5; D gene: TRBD2; CDR3 protein: CASSLVPSGRETQYF; CDR3 DNA: TGTGCTAGCAGCTTAGTCCCTAGCGGTAGAGAGACCCAGTACTTC
clone size: NA; V gene: TRBV4-3; J gene: TRBJ2-2; D gene: NA; CDR3 protein: CASSQVELPGTGELFF; CDR3 DNA: TGCGCCAGCAGCCAAGTGGAGCTCCCCGGAACCGGGGAGCTGTTTTTT
clone size: NA; V gene: TRBV5-1; J gene: TRBJ1-1; D gene: NA; CDR3 protein: CASSLGAGETEAFF; CDR3 DNA: TGCGCCAGCAGCTTGGGGGCTGGTGAGACTGAAGCTTTCTTT
clone size: NA; V gene: TRBV28; J gene: TRBJ2-7; D gene: NA; CDR3 protein: CASRPPGGLEQYF; CDR3 DNA: TGTGCCAGCAGGCCACCAGGGGGGCTCGAGCAGTACTTC
clone size: NA; V gene: TRBV18; J gene: TRBJ2-7; D gene: TRBD2; CDR3 protein: CASSPPGLAGLSYEQYF; CDR3 DNA: TGTGCCAGCTCACCACCGGGACTAGCGGGCCTCTCCTACGAGCAGTACTTC
clone size: NA; V gene: TRBV9; J gene: TRBJ1-6; D gene: TRBD1; CDR3 protein: CASSARQGNSPLHF; CDR3 DNA: TGTGCCAGCAGCGCTCGACAGGGAAATTCACCCCTCCACTTT
clone size: NA; V gene: TRBV29-1; J gene: TRBJ2-7; D gene: NA; CDR3 protein: CSVEEGQPYEQYF; CDR3 DNA: TGCAGCGTTGAAGAGGGACAACCCTACGAGCAGTACTTC
clone size: NA; V gene: TRBV5-5; J gene: TRBJ2-7; D gene: NA; CDR3 protein: CASSVWGGHIAVEQYF; CDR3 DNA: TGTGCCAGCAGCGTCTGGGGGGGCCACATAGCGGTCGAGCAGTACTTC
clone size: once; V gene: TRBV7-2; J gene: TRBJ2-7; D gene: NA; CDR3 protein: CASSQRANREQYF; CDR3 DNA: TGTGCCAGCAGCCAACGGGCCAACAGGGAGCAGTACTTC
clone size: NA; V gene: TRBV9; J gene: TRBJ1-5; D gene: TRBD1; CDR3 protein: CASSVRGTAGVHSNQPQHF; CDR3 DNA: TGTGCCAGCAGCGTCCGGGGGACAGCCGGAGTTCATAGCAATCAGCCCCAGCATTTT
clone size: NA; V gene: TRBV19; J gene: TRBJ2-3; D gene: TRBD1; CDR3 protein: CASTDRFTNTQYF; CDR3 DNA: TGTGCCAGTACGGACAGGTTTACGAATACGCAGTATTTT
clone size: NA; V gene: TRBV5-1; J gene: TRBJ2-7; D gene: NA; CDR3 protein: CASSLDGGGRGDEQYF; CDR3 DNA: TGCGCCAGCAGCTTGGACGGGGGCGGGAGAGGGGACGAGCAGTACTTC
clone size: NA; V gene: TRBV20-1; J gene: TRBJ2-3; D gene: NA; CDR3 protein: CSASTQTGLTDTQYF; CDR3 DNA: TGCAGTGCTAGTACCCAAACCGGACTCACAGATACGCAGTATTTT
clone size: NA; V gene: TRBV6-2/TRBV6-3; J gene: TRBJ2-7; D gene: TRBD2; CDR3 protein: CASSRLAGSYEQYF; CDR3 DNA: TGTGCCAGCAGTCGACTAGCGGGATCCTACGAGCAGTACTTC
clone size: NA; V gene: TRBV15; J gene: TRBJ1-4; D gene: NA; CDR3 protein: CATSTPGFSEKLFF; CDR3 DNA: TGTGCCACCAGCACCCCGGGGTTCAGCGAAAAACTGTTTTTT
clone size: NA; V gene: TRBV5-1; J gene: TRBJ2-7; D gene: TRBD2; CDR3 protein: CASRPAGENYEQYF; CDR3 DNA: TGCGCCAGCAGACCAGCGGGAGAGAACTACGAGCAGTACTTC
clone size: NA; V gene: TRBV4-3; J gene: TRBJ1-6; D gene: NA; CDR3 protein: CASSQEAAEWLNNSPLHF; CDR3 DNA: TGCGCCAGCAGCCAAGAAGCGGCAGAATGGTTGAATAATTCACCCCTCCACTTT
clone size: NA; V gene: TRBV19; J gene: TRBJ2-2; D gene: TRBD2; CDR3 protein: CASSIGLAGRTGELFF; CDR3 DNA: TGTGCCAGTAGTATAGGACTAGCGGGACGGACCGGGGAGCTGTTTTTT
clone size: NA; V gene: TRBV5-5; J gene: TRBJ2-1; D gene: TRBD2; CDR3 protein: CASSLVVFAGGRNEQFF; CDR3 DNA: TGTGCCAGCAGCTTGGTGGTTTTTGCGGGAGGGCGAAATGAGCAGTTCTTC
clone size: NA; V gene: TRBV6-5; J gene: TRBJ2-7; D gene: NA; CDR3 protein: CASSYFRESREQYF; CDR3 DNA: TGTGCCAGCAGTTATTTCAGGGAATCGCGGGAGCAGTACTTC
clone size: NA; V gene: TRBV19; J gene: TRBJ1-2; D gene: TRBD1; CDR3 protein: CASTYGGDRGDYGYTF; CDR3 DNA: TGTGCCAGTACCTATGGCGGGGACAGAGGAGACTATGGCTACACCTTC
clone size: NA; V gene: TRBV19; J gene: TRBJ2-1; D gene: TRBD1; CDR3 protein: CASNRGFGRDEQFF; CDR3 DNA: TGTGCCAGTAACAGGGGTTTTGGAAGGGATGAGCAGTTCTTC
clone size: NA; V gene: TRBV28; J gene: TRBJ2-1; D gene: NA; CDR3 protein: CASSSPGHRVSNEQFF; CDR3 DNA: TGTGCCAGCAGTTCCCCGGGACACCGAGTAAGCAATGAGCAGTTCTTC
clone size: NA; V gene: TRBV5-1; J gene: TRBJ1-1; D gene: TRBD1; CDR3 protein: CASWDGTGNTEAFF; CDR3 DNA: TGCGCCAGCTGGGACGGGACAGGTAACACTGAAGCTTTCTTT
clone size: NA; V gene: TRBV5-6; J gene: TRBJ1-5; D gene: NA; CDR3 protein: CASSLGPVLNQPQHF; CDR3 DNA: TGTGCCAGCAGCTTGGGTCCAGTTCTCAATCAGCCCCAGCATTTT
clone size: NA; V gene: TRBV18; J gene: TRBJ1-5; D gene: NA; CDR3 protein: CASSPWVGVDQPQHF; CDR3 DNA: TGTGCCAGCTCACCATGGGTAGGGGTGGACCAGCCCCAGCATTTT
clone size: NA; V gene: TRBV15; J gene: TRBJ1-1; D gene: NA; CDR3 protein: CATSREFGPTEAFF; CDR3 DNA: TGTGCCACCAGCAGAGAGTTTGGGCCGACTGAAGCTTTCTTT
clone size: NA; V gene: TRBV5-5; J gene: TRBJ2-1; D gene: TRBD2; CDR3 protein: CASSSVGGSSYNEQFF; CDR3 DNA: TGTGCCAGCAGCTCAGTGGGAGGGAGCTCCTACAATGAGCAGTTCTTC
clone size: NA; V gene: TRBV18; J gene: TRBJ2-7; D gene: NA; CDR3 protein: CASSPLWPSSGDEQYF; CDR3 DNA: TGTGCCAGCTCACCACTTTGGCCCAGCTCCGGGGACGAGCAGTACTTC
clone size: NA; V gene: TRBV5-1; J gene: TRBJ2-1; D gene: TRBD2; CDR3 protein: CASSRTSGSSYNEQFF; CDR3 DNA: TGCGCCAGCAGCCGGACTAGCGGGAGCTCCTACAATGAGCAGTTCTTC
clone size: NA; V gene: TRBV4-1; J gene: TRBJ2-1; D gene: TRBD2; CDR3 protein: CASSLSEAGAGYNEQFF; CDR3 DNA: TGCGCCAGCAGCCTGAGCGAAGCGGGAGCGGGCTACAATGAGCAGTTCTTC